What follows are 7 T cell receptor beta chains derived from one specimen sequenced in a study of blood T cells in healthy people across ages. The second PCR ran about 6 to 11 cycles with a sample-barcoded 5' primer and J-beta primers. TCRdb ran MiXCR on the 5' RACE reads and lists one entry per CDR3 protein. The sample consists of approximately 820,000 distinct CDR3 sequences, about 42% of them appearing once. The specimen sequenced was blood. The receptor source for this set is a man in his 60s in good health.

The V gene is TRBV6-6, the J gene TRBJ2-3; the match to TRBD2 covers 8 bases. This CDR3 has 16 amino acids. The V gene end was trimmed by 6 bases and the J gene end by 2 bases; junction bases not matched to a gene: 10. Germline-derived CDR1 and CDR2 are MNHNY and SVGAGI (reference sequence). CDR3 sequence reads: CASRLGLVGNTDTQYF. In DNA, the CDR3 is TGTGCCAGCAGATTGGGACTAGTGGGGAACACAGATACGCAGTATTTT.

This sequence joins TRBV7-9 and TRBJ2-3; no reliable D call. Germline CDR1 and CDR2: SEHNR and FQNEAQ (reference sequence). V lost 1 base and J 4 bases, leaving 12 bases between the germline ends. CDR3 length: 15 amino acids. The CDR3 bases are TGTGCCAGCAGCTTAGGAAGTGGGCTGCCAGATACGCAGTATTTT. Amino acids: CASSLGSGLPDTQYF.

This clonotype has just a few counts. The V call is TRBV7-2, the J call TRBJ2-1; 11 bases map to TRBD1. With 5 bases clipped from V and 3 bases from J, the junction kept 18 bases outside the gene matches. The CDR3 has 20 amino acids. Germline CDR1 SGHTA, CDR2 FQGNSA. CDR3 residues: CASSRRAPWRGQGVYNEQFF. CDR3 in DNA: TGTGCCAGCAGCCGTCGAGCCCCCTGGAGGGGACAGGGGGTCTACAATGAGCAGTTCTTC.

This clonotype was detected only once. The DNA for the CDR3 is TGCAGTGCTAGAGATTCCCTTAAGACAGGACGGAACACTGAAGCTTTCTTT. This translates into CSARDSLKTGRNTEAFF. This chain uses TRBV20-1 with TRBJ1-1, with D perhaps TRBD1 (6 bases). Trimming left V 0 bases short and J 1 base short, with 18 bases between. From germline, CDR1 is DFQATT and CDR2 SNEGSKA (reference sequence). The CDR3 extends over 17 amino acids.

This clonotype turned up a few times. The V call is TRBV12-3 or TRBV12-4, the J call TRBJ2-3; D could derive from TRBD1 or TRBD2 (5 bases each). The CDR3 has 14 amino acids. Trimming removed 6 bases from V and 7 bases from J, with 17 bases in between. The CDR3: CASSPGQERNTQYF. The CDR3 coding sequence is TGTGCCAGCAGCCCGGGGCAGGAGCGGAATACGCAGTATTTT.

V gene TRBV27 combines with J gene TRBJ1-1, with a weak D call TRBD1 (6 bases). CDR1 and CDR2 (germline): MNHEY, SMNVEV (reference sequence). Trimming removed 7 bases from V and 1 base from J, with 16 bases in between. The CDR3 length is 15 residues. The CDR3 coding sequence is TGTGCCAGCAAGGGGGGGCGTTTGGGGAACACTGAAGCTTTCTTT. It encodes CASKGGRLGNTEAFF.

The DNA of the CDR3 is TGTGCCATCAGACCGGGACAGGGGATGGGCGAGCAGTACTTC. Encoded protein: CAIRPGQGMGEQYF. V and J are TRBV10-3 and TRBJ2-7, with TRBD1 matching 10 bases. Germline loops: CDR1 ENHRY, CDR2 SYGVKD. After removal of 6 bases from V and 6 bases from J, the junction contained 8 bases not matched to a gene. CDR3 length equals 14 residues.